Included here is one T cell receptor (beta chain) sequence, with context. These data belong to a study of T cell changes during pregnancy in multiple sclerosis. Clones were read by immunoSEQ multiplex PCR, and TCRdb kept only the in-frame ones, dropping some. The sample lists under 45,000 clones, over 75% occurring once. CDR3 length equals 16 residues. Trimming stripped 4 bases from V and 5 bases from J, with 18 bases between. From germline, CDR1 is SGHRS and CDR2 YFSETQ. The sequencing used CD8+ T cells from peripheral blood mononuclear cells, collected in the first trimester of pregnancy. This receptor was taken from a female donor with multiple sclerosis, enrolled in a pregnancy study. The chain employs TRBV5-1 and TRBJ2-2; D is perhaps TRBD1 (6 bases). The CDR3 sequence is CASSPPGQRGTGELFF. As DNA, the CDR3 is TGCGCCAGCAGCCCCCCCGGACAGAGGGGTACCGGGGAGCTGTTTTTT.